Listed here are 27 T cell receptor beta chains from one sample, sequenced in a study of molecular identifiers for immune sequencing clone quantification. TCRdb reprocessed the PCR reads via MiXCR and lists one record per CDR3 protein. The profile shows 460,000 or so distinct CDR3 sequences, over 20% of them singletons. The sequencing sample was made of naive CD8+ T cells from blood, with Jurkat cell RNA spiked in. Subset: FACS-sorted CD8+CD4-CCR7+CD45RA+ naive T cells. These receptor sequences come from a human donor in good health. Some libraries in this study had Jurkat cell RNA spiked in.

This clonotype has ten or more counts. The V call is TRBV4-2, the J call TRBJ2-5, with 7 positions matching TRBD2. The J segment lost 2 bases and the V segment lost 0 bases, leaving 6 bases of the junction unmatched. The CDR3 runs 16 residues. The germline gives CDR1 LGHNA, CDR2 YNFKEQ. The CDR3 DNA is TGTGCCAGCAGCCAAGAGTTGGGAGGGCCACAAGAGACCCAGTACTTC. This gives the protein CASSQELGGPQETQYF.

The CDR3 sequence: CASSPSFGADTQYF. The CDR3 region has the DNA TGCGCCAGCAGCCCGTCCTTCGGCGCAGATACGCAGTATTTT. The V gene is TRBV4-3, the J gene TRBJ2-3, with D hard to call. The CDR3 sequence is 14 residues long. V was clipped by 4 bases and J by 4 bases, with 12 bases between them. The germline V gene encodes CDR1 LGHNA and CDR2 YSLEER.

The chain employs TRBV6-1 and TRBJ1-2, with D possibly matching TRBD1 (5 bases). The CDR3 spans 16 residues. V was shortened by 8 bases and J by 3 bases, with 22 bases between the two germline ends. CDR1 and CDR2 from the germline V gene are MNHNS and SASEGT. CDR3 in amino acids: CASHSSLSGTYYGYTF. The CDR3 bases are TGTGCCAGCCATTCAAGCCTGTCTGGGACCTACTATGGCTACACCTTC.

V gene TRBV9 combines with J gene TRBJ1-5; D unclear. Germline lookup yields CDR1 SGDLS and CDR2 YYNGEE. The CDR3 contains 14 residues. V was pared by 2 bases and J by 2 bases, with 8 bases between. The CDR3 coding sequence is TGTGCCAGCAGCGTCGCGGAATGCAATCAGCCCCAGCATTTT. It yields the protein CASSVAECNQPQHF. Complete variable domain (other parts from reference TRBV9 and TRBJ1-5): DSGVTQTPKHLITATGQRVTLRCSPRSGDLSVYWYQQSLDQGLQFLIQYYNGEERAKGNILERFSAQQFPDLHSELNLSSLELGDSALYFCASSVAECNQPQHFGDGTRLSIL.

This clonotype was found a few times. At one of its ends the junction is not consistent with the germline gene, which may arise from a read error. This chain joins TRBV19 and TRBJ1-5; 8 bases are a match to TRBD1. Germline V lookup: CDR1 LNHDA, CDR2 SQIVND (reference sequence). This CDR3 region has 11 residues. The CDR3 coding sequence is TGTGCCAGTAGTAAGGACAGGGAGATCAATTTT. Protein sequence: CASSKDREINF.

The chain has TRBV20-1 and TRBJ2-7; 14 nucleotides match TRBD2. V trimming: 7 bases; J trimming: 5 bases; junction bases outside the gene matches: 13. CDR1 and CDR2 from the germline V gene are DFQATT and SNEGSKA (reference sequence). This CDR3 is built from 16 residues. The CDR3 region has the DNA TGCAGTGTCAAAGGGCTGGGACTAGCGGGAGTTCACGAGCAGTACTTC. As protein: CSVKGLGLAGVHEQYF.

Turning to this clonotype: A much larger clone lies one base from this, so it may be a read error. The chain links TRBV7-9 to TRBJ2-7, with 11 bases aligning to TRBD1. The CDR3 spans 15 residues. Germline V lookup: CDR1 SEHNR, CDR2 FQNEAQ (reference sequence). The CDR3 reads CTSNPFGQGAGEQYF. The CDR3 coding sequence is TGTACCAGCAATCCTTTCGGACAGGGGGCAGGCGAGCAGTACTTC.

This clonotype appeared a few times. V usage is TRBV6-5 and J usage is TRBJ1-6; perhaps TRBD1 as D (6 bases). Trimming stripped 5 bases from V and 10 bases from J, with 15 bases between. This CDR3 is 14 amino acids long. Germline lookup yields CDR1 MNHEY and CDR2 SVGAGI. CDR3 amino acids: CASSDTGLPSPLHF. The CDR3 DNA follows: TGTGCCAGCAGTGACACAGGGCTCCCATCACCCCTCCACTTT.

This clonotype has just a few counts. The CDR3 coding sequence is TGCGCCAGCAGCCAAGATATCGGGGGCTTCAATCAGCCCCAGCATTTT. It translates to CASSQDIGGFNQPQHF. The V and J genes are TRBV4-3 and TRBJ1-5, with D possibly TRBD1 on 6 matching bases. Looked up from germline, CDR1 is LGHNA and CDR2 is YSLEER. The CDR3 has 16 residues. The V end was cut by 0 bases, the J end by 3 bases, with 12 bases between.

Points on this clonotype: Possible read error: a much larger clone is one base away. CDR3 coding DNA: TGCAGTGCTAGTGATCGGGAAGGGGATCCCTACGAGCAGTACTTC. Amino acid sequence: CSASDREGDPYEQYF. The genes are TRBV20-1 and TRBJ2-7; D may be TRBD1 or TRBD2 (5 bases each). Germline CDR1 is DFQATT and CDR2 is SNEGSKA (reference sequence). The CDR3 has 15 residues. V lost 3 bases and J lost 2, with 17 bases in between.

Turning to this clonotype: This could be a read error, since a much larger clone is one nucleotide away. Without the conserved terminal phenylalanine or tryptophan, this CDR3 likely stems from a read error. The rearrangement uses TRBV3-1 and TRBJ1-1; D possibly corresponds to TRBD1 (5 bases). This CDR3 has 14 residues. Trimming took off 3 bases at V and 2 bases at J, with 10 bases between the two ends. The germline V gene encodes CDR1 LGHDT and CDR2 YNNKEL (reference sequence). CDR3 coding DNA: TGTGCCAGCAGCCAGAGACAGATCAACACTGAAGCTTTCATT. This gives the protein CASSQRQINTEAFI.

This clonotype was detected many times. The rearrangement joins TRBV28 to TRBJ2-7; 9 bases align to TRBD2. Per the germline V gene, CDR1 is MDHEN and CDR2 is SYDVKM. This CDR3 has 14 residues. V lost 5 bases to trimming and J lost 6 bases; unmatched junction nucleotides: 8. Written as DNA, the CDR3 is TGTGCCAGCAGTCCCCTAGCGGGACCCGGCGAGCAGTACTTC. This translates into CASSPLAGPGEQYF.

This clonotype was seen more than once but under ten times. V gene TRBV4-3 combines with J gene TRBJ2-2; D might be TRBD1 or TRBD2, each matching 5 bases. Trimming pared 5 bases from V and 7 bases from J, leaving 14 bases between. Germline V gene lookup returns CDR1 LGHNA and CDR2 YSLEER. The CDR3 contains 14 residues. The CDR3 DNA follows: TGCGCCAGCAGCGAGATAGGGGAGAACGGGGAGCTGTTTTTT. Amino acid sequence: CASSEIGENGELFF.

This chain joins TRBV3-1 and TRBJ2-3; D unresolved. Germline V gene data show CDR1 as LGHDT and CDR2 as YNNKEL (reference sequence). The CDR3 is 16 amino acids. The ends were cut back, 0 bases at V and 2 bases at J, with 12 bases in the middle. In nucleotides, the CDR3 is TGTGCCAGCAGCCAAGATTTCGGACGGACCACAGATACGCAGTATTTT. Amino acids: CASSQDFGRTTDTQYF.

This chain joins TRBV20-1 and TRBJ2-7; D is tentatively TRBD1 or TRBD2 (5 bases each). CDR1 and CDR2 from the germline V gene are DFQATT and SNEGSKA (reference sequence). Trimming pared 6 bases from V and 0 bases from J, leaving 12 bases between. This CDR3 has 13 residues. CDR3 in DNA: TGCAGTGCGCTCCGGGACCACTCCTACGAGCAGTACTTC. Translating it yields CSALRDHSYEQYF.

A few counts support this clonotype. This CDR3 is CAISEVGPNTEAFF. In DNA form, the CDR3 reads TGTGCCATCAGTGAAGTGGGGCCGAACACTGAAGCTTTCTTT. The gene calls are TRBV10-3 and TRBJ1-1; the D gene is possibly TRBD1 (5 bases). The germline gives CDR1 ENHRY, CDR2 SYGVKD. Trimming stripped 3 bases from V and 1 base from J, with 9 bases between. CDR3 length equals 14 residues.

As to this clonotype: A much more abundant neighbour one base away suggests this may be a read error. CDR3 coding DNA: TGTGCCAGCAGCACCTGGACAGGGCCCACTGAAGCTTCCTTT. As protein: CASSTWTGPTEASF. The chain links TRBV11-2 to TRBJ1-1; 8 nucleotides agree with TRBD1. The germline V gene has CDR1 SGHAT and CDR2 FQNNGV. CDR3 length equals 14 residues.

This clonotype was detected only a few times. The chain carries TRBV9 and TRBJ1-1, with 9 positions matching TRBD1. This CDR3 comprises 15 residues. The junction had 7 bases not matched to a gene; V was cut back by 3 bases and J by 4 bases. Germline assignment: CDR1 SGDLS and CDR2 YYNGEE. The CDR3 is CASSEGTGTVTEAFF. The CDR3 bases are TGTGCCAGCAGCGAAGGGACAGGGACAGTCACTGAAGCTTTCTTT.

Comments on this clonotype: Germline is not matched at one junction end, which may reflect a read error. The chain is built from TRBV30 and TRBJ2-7; 9 nucleotides align to TRBD2. The CDR3 sequence is 13 residues long. Germline loops: CDR1 GTSNPN, CDR2 SVGIG (reference sequence). CDR3 protein: CAWRAGGLPEQCF. CDR3 DNA: TGTGCCTGGAGAGCGGGGGGTCTCCCCGAGCAGTGCTTC.

In its sample, this clonotype was seen many times. The chain joins TRBV5-1 to TRBJ2-1, with D tentatively TRBD1 (5 bases). The CDR3 has 13 amino acids. Looked up from germline, CDR1 is SGHRS and CDR2 is YFSETQ. The V and J ends lost 0 bases and 9 bases respectively, with 10 bases between them. The CDR3 DNA reads TGCGCCAGCAGCTTGGCGGCAGGGTCTGAGCAGTTCTTC. The encoded protein is CASSLAAGSEQFF.

The gene calls are TRBV14 and TRBJ2-1; D unclear. Germline V gives CDR1 SGHDN, CDR2 FVKESK. Trimming stripped 1 base from V and 6 bases from J, with 13 bases between. The CDR3 loop spans 15 amino acids. DNA of the CDR3: TGTGCCAGCAGCCAAGGACATGGAGTGGGCAATGAGCAGTTCTTC. Translating it yields CASSQGHGVGNEQFF.

This sequence joins TRBV19 and TRBJ2-7, with D unclear. V lost 5 bases and J 6 bases, leaving 17 bases between the germline ends. Germline CDR1 LNHDA, CDR2 SQIVND (reference sequence). The CDR3 length is 14 residues. The CDR3 nucleotides read TGTGCCAGTAGTTTCGGAGAATCACCCCTCGAGCAGTACTTC. Its protein is CASSFGESPLEQYF.

This clonotype was seen ten or more times. This chain links TRBV6-6 with TRBJ2-7; TRBD2 agrees at 11 bases. This CDR3 has 15 residues. Germline CDR1 is MNHNY and CDR2 is SVGAGI (reference sequence). Trimming took 3 bases from V and 6 from J; bases not matched to a gene: 7. CDR3 region: CASSYMTSGAGEQYF. DNA of the CDR3: TGTGCCAGCAGTTATATGACTAGCGGGGCGGGCGAGCAGTACTTC.

A note on this clonotype: Compared with germline, one end of the junction differs, possibly owing to a read error. The chain joins TRBV5-3 to TRBJ2-5; 8 nucleotides agree with TRBD2. TRBV5-3 is an ORF, and what it does is uncertain. The CDR3 has 15 residues. CDR3 sequence: CASSPGGGYRETQCF. The CDR3 DNA is TGTGCCAGCAGCCCCGGGGGGGGGTACCGAGAGACCCAGTGCTTC.

The chain recombines TRBV4-1 with TRBJ2-5; D is unclear. CDR3 length: 14 residues. V shed 0 bases and J shed 2 bases, with 7 bases lying between them. Germline loops: CDR1 MGHRA, CDR2 YSYEKL. This CDR3 is CASSQDRRQETQYF. CDR3 bases: TGCGCCAGCAGCCAAGATCGCAGGCAAGAGACCCAGTACTTC.

This clonotype was seen once. A much larger clone differs from this one at a single base, so this may be a read error. V usage is TRBV29-1 and J usage is TRBJ1-4; possibly TRBD1 for D (5 bases). This CDR3 spans 16 amino acids. V gave up 4 bases and J gave up 7 bases, with 22 bases separating them. Germline CDR1 and CDR2: SQVTM and ANQGSEA. The CDR3 region is CSVGDSVVQGGEKLFF. The CDR3 region has the DNA TGCAGCGTTGGAGATTCTGTCGTGCAGGGTGGTGAAAAACTGTTTTTT.

This clonotype appeared a few times. J is TRBJ1-1 and V is TRBV3-2. TRBV3-2 is reported as a pseudogene. The CDR3 loop spans 17 amino acids. The CDR3 DNA follows: TGTGCCAGCAGCCAAGAAATGGGGAGGAGTATAGAGACTGAAGCTTTCTTT. Its protein product is CASSQEMGRSIETEAFF.